This TCR beta chain was identified in a study of shared clonotypes between healthy human individuals. Study-wide points: Represented diversity (both genetic and exposure-history) was limited by the small number of donors. Among several donors, about 5% of naive CD4 clonotypes were found in common.

Notes on this clone: Antigen unknown.

This table comes from immunoSEQ multiplex PCR, and its TCRdb copy is limited to in-frame clones, with some not included. Of some 690,000 clones listed, 90% are singletons. The clonotype comes from a man in his late teens or twenties in good health. Some clones in this sample may be carry-over from other donors' samples. Source material: memory CD8+ T cells from PBMCs. Subset indicated: CD45RO+ cells pooled with CCR7-negative TemRA cells.

Here the CDR3 DNA reads TGCAGCGTTGGTGGCGGCAGGAAGAGCTCCTACGAGCAGTACTTC. Amino acids: CSVGGGRKSSYEQYF. This chain links TRBV29-1 with TRBJ2-7, with D unclear. V dropped 4 bases and J dropped 0 bases, with 16 bases sitting between them. The CDR3 is made up of 15 amino acids. CDR1 is SQVTM, CDR2 ANQGSEA, per germline.